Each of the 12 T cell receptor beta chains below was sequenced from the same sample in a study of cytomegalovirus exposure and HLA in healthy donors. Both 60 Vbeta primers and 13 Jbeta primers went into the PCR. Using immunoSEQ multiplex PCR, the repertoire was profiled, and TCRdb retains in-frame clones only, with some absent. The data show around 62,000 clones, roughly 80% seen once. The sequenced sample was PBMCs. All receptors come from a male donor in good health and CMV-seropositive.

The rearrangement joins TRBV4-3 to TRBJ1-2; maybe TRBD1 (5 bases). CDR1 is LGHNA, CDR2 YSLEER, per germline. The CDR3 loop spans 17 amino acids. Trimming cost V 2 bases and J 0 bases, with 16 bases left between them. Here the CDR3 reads CASSQPDSQVANYGYTF. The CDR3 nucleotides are TGCGCCAGCAGCCAACCCGACAGTCAAGTAGCTAACTATGGCTACACCTTC.

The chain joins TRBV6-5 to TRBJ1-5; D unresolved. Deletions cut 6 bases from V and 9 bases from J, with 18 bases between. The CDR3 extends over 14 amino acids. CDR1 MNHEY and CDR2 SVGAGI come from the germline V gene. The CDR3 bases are TGTGCCAGCAGCCTGGGGAGCGATTGGGGGCCCCAGCATTTT. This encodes CASSLGSDWGPQHF.

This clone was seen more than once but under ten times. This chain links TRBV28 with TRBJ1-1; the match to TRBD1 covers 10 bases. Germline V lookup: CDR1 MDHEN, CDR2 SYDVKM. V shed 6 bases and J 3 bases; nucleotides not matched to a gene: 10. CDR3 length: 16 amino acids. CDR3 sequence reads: CASSDRGRGWDTEAFF. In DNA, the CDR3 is TGTGCCAGCAGCGACAGGGGGCGAGGCTGGGACACTGAAGCTTTCTTT.

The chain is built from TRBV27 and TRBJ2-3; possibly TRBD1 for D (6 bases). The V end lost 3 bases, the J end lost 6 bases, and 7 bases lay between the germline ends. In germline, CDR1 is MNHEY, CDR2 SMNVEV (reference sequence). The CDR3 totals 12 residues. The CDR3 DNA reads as TGTGCCAGCAGTTTCCAGGGGGATACGCAGTATTTT. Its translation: CASSFQGDTQYF.

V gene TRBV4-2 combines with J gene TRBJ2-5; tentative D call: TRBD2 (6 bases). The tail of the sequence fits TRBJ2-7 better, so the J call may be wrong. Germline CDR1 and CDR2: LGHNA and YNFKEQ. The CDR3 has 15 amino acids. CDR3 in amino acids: CASSPFRDFSYEQYF. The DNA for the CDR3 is TGTGCCAGCAGCCCGTTCCGGGACTTCTCCTACGAGCAGTACTTC.

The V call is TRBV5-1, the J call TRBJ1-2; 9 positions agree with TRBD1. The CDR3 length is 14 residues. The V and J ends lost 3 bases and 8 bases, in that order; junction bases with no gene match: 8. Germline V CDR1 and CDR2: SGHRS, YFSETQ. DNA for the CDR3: TGCGCCAGCAGCTACGAACAGGGGGCGGAAGGCTACACCTTC. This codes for CASSYEQGAEGYTF.

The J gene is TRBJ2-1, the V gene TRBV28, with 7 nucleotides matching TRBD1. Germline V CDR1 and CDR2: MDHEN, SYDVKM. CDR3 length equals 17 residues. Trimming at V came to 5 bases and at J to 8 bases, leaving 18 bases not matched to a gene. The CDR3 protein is CASSTIRQGSSLDEQFF. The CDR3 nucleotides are TGTGCCAGCAGTACGATTCGACAGGGTTCTAGTTTGGATGAGCAGTTCTTC.

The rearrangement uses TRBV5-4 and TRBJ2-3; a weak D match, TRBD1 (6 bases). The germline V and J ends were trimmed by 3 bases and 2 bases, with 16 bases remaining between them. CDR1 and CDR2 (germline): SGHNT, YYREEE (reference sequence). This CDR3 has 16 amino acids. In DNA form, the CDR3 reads TGTGCCAGCAGCTCCTACAGGGCCCACACCACAGATACGCAGTATTTT. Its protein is CASSSYRAHTTDTQYF.

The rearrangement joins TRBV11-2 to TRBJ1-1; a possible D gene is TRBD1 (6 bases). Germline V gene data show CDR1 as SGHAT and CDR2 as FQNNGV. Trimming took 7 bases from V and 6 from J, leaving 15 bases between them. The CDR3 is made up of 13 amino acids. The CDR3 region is CASNLTGLAEAFF. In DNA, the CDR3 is TGTGCCAGCAACCTAACAGGGTTAGCTGAAGCTTTCTTT.

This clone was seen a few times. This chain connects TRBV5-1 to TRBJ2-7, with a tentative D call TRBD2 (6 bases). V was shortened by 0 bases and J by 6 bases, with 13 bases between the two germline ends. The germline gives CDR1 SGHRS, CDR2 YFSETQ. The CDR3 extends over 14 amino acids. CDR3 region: CASSLVRGAGEQYF. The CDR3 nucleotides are TGCGCCAGCAGCTTGGTGCGGGGCGCGGGCGAGCAGTACTTC. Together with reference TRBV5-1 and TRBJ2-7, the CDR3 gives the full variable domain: KAGVTQTPRYLIKTRGQQVTLSCSPISGHRSVSWYQQTPGQGLQFLFEYFSETQRNKGNFPGRFSGRQFSNSRSEMNVSTLELGDSALYLCASSLVRGAGEQYFGPGTRLTVT.

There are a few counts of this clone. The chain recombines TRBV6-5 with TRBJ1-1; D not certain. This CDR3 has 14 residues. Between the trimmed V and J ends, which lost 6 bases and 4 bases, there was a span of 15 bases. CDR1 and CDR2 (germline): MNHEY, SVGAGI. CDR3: CASRVEWAATEAFF. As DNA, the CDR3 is TGTGCCAGCAGGGTTGAATGGGCAGCCACTGAAGCTTTCTTT.

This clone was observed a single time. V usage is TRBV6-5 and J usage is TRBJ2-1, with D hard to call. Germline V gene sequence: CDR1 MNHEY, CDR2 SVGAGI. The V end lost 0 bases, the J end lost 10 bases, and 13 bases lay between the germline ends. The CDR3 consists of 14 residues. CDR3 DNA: TGTGCCAGCAGTTACTCGACCGCGGTCGGCGAGCAGTTCTTC. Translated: CASSYSTAVGEQFF.